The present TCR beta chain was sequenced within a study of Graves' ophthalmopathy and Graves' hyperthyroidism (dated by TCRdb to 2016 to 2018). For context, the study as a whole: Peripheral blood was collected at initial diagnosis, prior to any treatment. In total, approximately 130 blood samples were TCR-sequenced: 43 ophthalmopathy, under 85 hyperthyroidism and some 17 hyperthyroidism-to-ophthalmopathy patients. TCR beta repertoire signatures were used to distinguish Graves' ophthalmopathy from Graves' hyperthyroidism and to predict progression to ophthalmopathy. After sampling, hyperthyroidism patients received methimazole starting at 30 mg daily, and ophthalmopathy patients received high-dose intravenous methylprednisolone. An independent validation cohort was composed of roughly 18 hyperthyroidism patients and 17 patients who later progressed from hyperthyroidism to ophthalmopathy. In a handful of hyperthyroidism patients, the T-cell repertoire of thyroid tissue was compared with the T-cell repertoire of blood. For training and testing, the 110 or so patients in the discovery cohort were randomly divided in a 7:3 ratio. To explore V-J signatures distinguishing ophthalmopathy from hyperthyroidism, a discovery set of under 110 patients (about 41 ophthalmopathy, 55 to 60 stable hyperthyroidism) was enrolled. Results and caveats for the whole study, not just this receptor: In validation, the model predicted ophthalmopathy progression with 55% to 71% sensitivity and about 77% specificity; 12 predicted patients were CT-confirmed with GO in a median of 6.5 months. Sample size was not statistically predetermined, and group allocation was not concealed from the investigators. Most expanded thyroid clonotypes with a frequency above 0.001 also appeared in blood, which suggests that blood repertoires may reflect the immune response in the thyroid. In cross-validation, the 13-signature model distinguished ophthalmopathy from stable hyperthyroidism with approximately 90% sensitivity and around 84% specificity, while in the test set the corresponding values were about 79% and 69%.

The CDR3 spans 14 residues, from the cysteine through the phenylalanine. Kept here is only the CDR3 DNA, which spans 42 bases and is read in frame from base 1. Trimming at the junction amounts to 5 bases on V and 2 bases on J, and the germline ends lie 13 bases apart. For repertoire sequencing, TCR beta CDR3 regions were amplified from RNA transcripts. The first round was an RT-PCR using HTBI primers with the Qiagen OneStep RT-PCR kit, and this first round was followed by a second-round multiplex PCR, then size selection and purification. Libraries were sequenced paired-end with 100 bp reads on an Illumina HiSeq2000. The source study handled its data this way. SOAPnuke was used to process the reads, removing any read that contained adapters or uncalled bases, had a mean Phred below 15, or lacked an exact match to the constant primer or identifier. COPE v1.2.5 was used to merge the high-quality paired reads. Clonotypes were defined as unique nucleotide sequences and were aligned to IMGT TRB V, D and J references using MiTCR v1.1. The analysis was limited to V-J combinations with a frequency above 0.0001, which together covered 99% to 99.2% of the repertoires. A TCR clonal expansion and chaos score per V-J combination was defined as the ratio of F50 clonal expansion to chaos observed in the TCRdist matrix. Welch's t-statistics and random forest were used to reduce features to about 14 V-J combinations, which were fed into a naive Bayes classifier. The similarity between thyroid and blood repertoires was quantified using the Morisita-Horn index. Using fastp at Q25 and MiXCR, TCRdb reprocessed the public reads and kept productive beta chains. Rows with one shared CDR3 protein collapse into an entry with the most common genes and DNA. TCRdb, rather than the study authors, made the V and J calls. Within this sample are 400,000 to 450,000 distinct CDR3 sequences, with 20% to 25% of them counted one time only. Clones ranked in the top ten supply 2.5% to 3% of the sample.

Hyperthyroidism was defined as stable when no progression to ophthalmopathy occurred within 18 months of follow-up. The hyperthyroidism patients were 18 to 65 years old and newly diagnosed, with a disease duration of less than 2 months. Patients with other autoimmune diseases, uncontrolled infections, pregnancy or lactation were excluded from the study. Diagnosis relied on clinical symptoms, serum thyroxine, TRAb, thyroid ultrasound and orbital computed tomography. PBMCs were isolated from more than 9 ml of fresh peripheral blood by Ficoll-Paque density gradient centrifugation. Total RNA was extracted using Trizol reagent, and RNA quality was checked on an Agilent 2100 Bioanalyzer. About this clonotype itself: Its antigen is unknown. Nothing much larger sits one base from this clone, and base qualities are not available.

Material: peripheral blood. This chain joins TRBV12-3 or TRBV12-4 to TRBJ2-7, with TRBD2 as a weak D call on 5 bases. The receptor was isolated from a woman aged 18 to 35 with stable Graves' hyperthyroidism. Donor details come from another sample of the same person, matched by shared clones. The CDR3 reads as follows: CASSRGLPPYEQYF. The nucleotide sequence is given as TGTGCCAGCAGTCGCGGACTTCCTCCCTACGAGCAGTACTTC.